This entry lists 3 T cell receptor beta chains sequenced from one sample in a study of cytomegalovirus exposure and HLA in healthy donors. The PCR made use of 60 Vbeta and 13 Jbeta primers. Method: immunoSEQ multiplex PCR; TCRdb's copy keeps in-frame clones and lacks some. The sample records some 100,000 clones, approximately 81% being singletons. The source material was PBMCs. These receptors all stem from a female donor in good health and CMV-seropositive.

The chain employs TRBV6-1 and TRBJ2-5, with 7 bases aligning to TRBD1. Germline CDR1 MNHNS, CDR2 SASEGT. Trimming took 6 bases from V and 5 from J; bases not matched to a gene: 9. This CDR3 is built from 14 residues. The CDR3: CASRRDRVLETQYF. CDR3 nucleotides: TGTGCCAGCAGGCGTGACAGGGTCTTGGAGACCCAGTACTTC.

The chain carries TRBV19 and TRBJ2-7; D is perhaps TRBD1 (7 bases). The CDR3 runs 13 residues. Trimming cost V 7 bases and J 3 bases, with 13 bases left between them. The germline gives CDR1 LNHDA, CDR2 SQIVND (reference sequence). CDR3 region: CASIGQEGYEQYF. The CDR3 bases are TGTGCCAGTATCGGACAGGAGGGCTACGAGCAGTACTTC. Full variable domain (missing parts from reference TRBV19 and TRBJ2-7): DGGITQSPKYLFRKEGQNVTLSCEQNLNHDAMYWYRQDPGQGLRLIYYSQIVNDFQKGDIAEGYSVSREKKESFPLTVTSAQKNPTAFYLCASIGQEGYEQYFGPGTRLTVT.

V usage is TRBV6-5 and J usage is TRBJ2-5, with 7 bases lining up with TRBD1. The DNA matches TRBJ2-7 better at its end, which makes the J call doubtful. CDR1 and CDR2 from the germline V gene are MNHEY and SVGAGI. The CDR3 has 15 residues. In nucleotides, the CDR3 is TGTGCCAGCAGCCACGCGCCAGGGGGACACTACGAGCAGTACTTC. Translating gives CASSHAPGGHYEQYF.